The 32 T cell receptor beta chains presented below share a single source sample, sequenced in a study of CD8 T cells in ankylosing spondylitis. TCRdb called the 5' RACE reads again in MiXCR, with one record for every CDR3 protein. There are around 220,000 distinct CDR3 sequences in the sample; under 12% occur only once, and roughly a fifth lies in the top ten. The sequencing sample was made of blood, either unsorted or a sorted T cell fraction (not recorded which). These receptors originate from a male donor with ankylosing spondylitis or in good health (not recorded which).

A word on this clonotype: One junction end does not reproduce the germline sequence, and a read error may be involved. The chain links TRBV29-1 to TRBJ2-2; D tentatively fits TRBD1 or TRBD2 (6 bases each). Germline V gene lookup returns CDR1 SQVTM and CDR2 ANQGSEA. CDR3 length: 13 residues. The CDR3 is CSARGTNIGELFF. The CDR3 coding sequence is TGTAGCGCTCGGGGGACAAACATCGGGGAGCTGTTTTTT.

This clonotype was found many times. The J gene is TRBJ2-7, the V gene TRBV5-1; the match to TRBD2 covers 13 bases. Losses at the gene ends were 4 bases for V and 3 bases for J; bases not matched to a gene: 7. The CDR3 totals 16 residues. CDR1 is SGHRS, CDR2 YFSETQ, per germline. The CDR3 DNA reads TGCGCCAGCAGCCGCCGGACTAGCGGGGGTTTCTACGAGCAGTACTTC. It codes for CASSRRTSGGFYEQYF.

This clonotype was counted between two and nine times. The V and J genes are TRBV29-1 and TRBJ2-7; 10 bases agree with TRBD1. Germline V gene sequence: CDR1 SQVTM, CDR2 ANQGSEA. The CDR3 extends over 12 amino acids. With V trimmed by 7 bases and J by 3 bases, 3 bases remained unmatched. DNA for the CDR3: TGCAGCGGGGGGACAGGGGTCTACGAGCAGTACTTC. It yields the protein CSGGTGVYEQYF.

In its sample, this clonotype was seen a few times. V gene TRBV6-1 combines with J gene TRBJ2-5; 7 bases fit TRBD2. The V and J ends lost 10 bases and 5 bases, in that order; junction bases with no gene match: 10. CDR1 is MNHNS, CDR2 SASEGT, per germline. The CDR3 extends over 13 amino acids. The DNA of the CDR3 is TGTGCCACCCGGGAGGCTATCCACGAGACCCAGTACTTC. Translating gives CATREAIHETQYF.

This clonotype occurred many times. The gene calls are TRBV12-3 or TRBV12-4 and TRBJ1-5; 7 bases line up with TRBD1. V trimming: 4 bases; J trimming: 1 base; junction bases outside the gene matches: 10. The CDR3 is 17 amino acids. The CDR3 nucleotides read TGTGCCAGCAGTTCCGACAGGGTGGGATGGAGCAATCAGCCCCAGCATTTT. Amino acid sequence: CASSSDRVGWSNQPQHF.

This clonotype has a count of ten or more. This chain joins TRBV5-1 and TRBJ2-3, with 11 bases identical to TRBD2. This CDR3 has 16 residues. CDR1 and CDR2 from the germline V gene are SGHRS and YFSETQ. V shed 4 bases and J 0 bases; nucleotides not matched to a gene: 4. CDR3 nucleotides: TGCGCCAGCAGCACCGGGACTAGCGGCAGCACAGATACGCAGTATTTT. It encodes CASSTGTSGSTDTQYF. Using reference TRBV5-1 and TRBJ2-3 for the parts outside the CDR3, the full variable domain is KAGVTQTPRYLIKTRGQQVTLSCSPISGHRSVSWYQQTPGQGLQFLFEYFSETQRNKGNFPGRFSGRQFSNSRSEMNVSTLELGDSALYLCASSTGTSGSTDTQYFGPGTRLTVL.

Ten or more counts support this clonotype. This chain joins TRBV11-2 and TRBJ2-1; 9 bases map to TRBD2. The CDR3 covers 16 residues. Looked up from germline, CDR1 is SGHAT and CDR2 is FQNNGV. Trimming removed 1 base from V and 5 bases from J; junction bases left unmatched: 6. CDR3 sequence: CASSLGGLAKHNEQFF. CDR3 DNA sequence: TGTGCCAGCAGCTTAGGGGGACTAGCCAAACACAATGAGCAGTTCTTC.

Ten or more counts support this clonotype. J is TRBJ1-2 and V is TRBV12-5; 7 nucleotides match TRBD1. The germline V gene encodes CDR1 LGHNT and CDR2 FRNRAP. J was trimmed by 3 bases and V by 6 bases; bases with no gene match: 4. This CDR3 comprises 13 residues. The CDR3 bases are TGTGCTAGTGGAATTACAGGGGACTATGGCTACACCTTC. This translates into CASGITGDYGYTF.

The chain combines TRBV11-1 with TRBJ2-5; D uncertain. Germline loops: CDR1 SGHAT, CDR2 FQDESV (reference sequence). V shed 1 base and J shed 2 bases, with 8 bases lying between them. This CDR3 is built from 14 residues. CDR3 residues: CASSLDEEQETQYF. The CDR3 DNA follows: TGTGCCAGCAGCTTAGACGAGGAGCAAGAGACCCAGTACTTC.

J is TRBJ2-7 and V is TRBV5-1, with 10 bases lining up with TRBD1. The trim removed 5 bases at V and 2 bases at J, leaving 7 bases unmatched. This CDR3 is built from 15 residues. Looked up from germline, CDR1 is SGHRS and CDR2 is YFSETQ. The CDR3 spells CASRYGTGEAYEQYF. In DNA form, the CDR3 reads TGCGCCAGCAGGTACGGGACAGGGGAAGCCTACGAGCAGTACTTC.

This chain connects TRBV7-2 to TRBJ2-5; TRBD2 matches at 7 bases. CDR1 is SGHTA and CDR2 is FQGNSA in the germline V gene. V lost 4 bases, J lost 5 bases, and 13 bases stayed unmatched. This CDR3 has 16 residues. The CDR3 reads CASSSRQGGARETQYF. The CDR3 coding sequence is TGTGCCAGCAGCTCCCGCCAGGGAGGGGCGCGGGAGACCCAGTACTTC.

This rearrangement joins TRBV12-3 or TRBV12-4 to TRBJ2-7; D is unresolved. V lost 5 bases and J 2 bases, leaving 10 bases between the germline ends. The CDR3 spans 13 residues. CDR3 nucleotide sequence: TGTGCCAGCAGTCCCTGGGGTGCCTACGAGCAGTACTTC. It specifies CASSPWGAYEQYF.

In its sample, this clonotype was seen many times. The chain has TRBV20-1 and TRBJ1-1; no clear D. The V gene's germline CDR1 is DFQATT and CDR2 SNEGSKA (reference sequence). V lost 0 bases and J 3 bases, leaving 17 bases between the germline ends. This CDR3 has 16 amino acids. For the CDR3, the DNA is TGCAGTGCTAGAGATCTGAGCGGCGCGGGAGACACTGAAGCTTTCTTT. Protein sequence: CSARDLSGAGDTEAFF.

This clonotype was counted many times. The J gene is TRBJ2-1, the V gene TRBV7-2; no definite D call. V shed 6 bases and J shed 5 bases, with 14 bases lying between them. This CDR3 contains 14 residues. Germline V gene data show CDR1 as SGHTA and CDR2 as FQGNSA. The CDR3 here is CASRLTHKDNEQFF. The CDR3 DNA reads as TGTGCCAGCAGATTGACTCACAAGGACAATGAGCAGTTCTTC.

This clonotype came up many times. The CDR3 DNA is TGTGCCAGCAGACCACCCGGGGAGGATACGCAGTATTTT. Protein sequence: CASRPPGEDTQYF. The V gene is TRBV3-1, the J gene TRBJ2-3, with a tentative D call TRBD2 (5 bases). The germline CDR1 and CDR2 sequences are LGHDT and YNNKEL (reference sequence). Trimming took 6 bases from V and 6 from J, leaving 13 bases between them. This CDR3 spans 13 amino acids.

The rearrangement uses TRBV2 and TRBJ2-3, with 10 bases identical to TRBD2. The trim removed 2 bases at V and 3 bases at J, leaving 11 bases unmatched. This CDR3 has 18 residues. Germline CDR1 SNHLY, CDR2 FYNNEI. This CDR3 reads CASSEPSSGGPSTDTQYF. CDR3 nucleotide sequence: TGTGCCAGCAGTGAACCGTCTAGCGGGGGTCCGTCGACAGATACGCAGTATTTT.

This clonotype was counted at least ten times. The rearrangement joins TRBV12-3 or TRBV12-4 to TRBJ2-2; D is unresolved. This CDR3 region has 13 residues. Trimming cost V 4 bases and J 7 bases, with 10 bases left between them. In nucleotides, the CDR3 is TGTGCCAGCAGTTGGATTGGTGGCGGGGAGCTGTTTTTT. Translated, it gives CASSWIGGGELFF.

The chain recombines TRBV12-3 or TRBV12-4 with TRBJ2-1; 8 bases fit TRBD2. V dropped 5 bases and J dropped 10; count of bases not matched to a gene: 16. The CDR3 extends over 16 amino acids. CDR3 sequence reads: CASSPPPGRALHEQFF. The CDR3 coding sequence is TGTGCCAGCAGTCCTCCCCCCGGGAGGGCCCTGCACGAGCAGTTCTTC.

In the case of this clonotype: A much larger clonotype is one base distant, so this may be a read error. This rearrangement joins TRBV5-1 to TRBJ1-1; D gene ambiguous. Germline CDR1 is SGHRS and CDR2 is YFSETQ. The length of the CDR3 is 14 residues. V lost 7 bases and J lost 0, with 13 bases in between. CDR3 coding DNA: TGCGCCAGCGAAGGAGATGGTCTGAACACTGAAGCTTTCTTT. Its protein product is CASEGDGLNTEAFF.

The sample holds many counts of this clonotype. V gene TRBV7-3 combines with J gene TRBJ1-1; 7 bases are a match to TRBD1. CDR3 length: 17 residues. The germline V gene has CDR1 SGHTA and CDR2 FQGTGA. The V and J ends lost 5 bases and 2 bases, in that order; junction bases with no gene match: 14. The CDR3 here is CASSLHQVQGFNTEAFF. In DNA form, the CDR3 reads TGTGCCAGCAGCCTACACCAAGTACAGGGGTTCAACACTGAAGCTTTCTTT.

The chain recombines TRBV20-1 with TRBJ1-2; 8 bases are a match to TRBD1. V shed 1 base, J shed 4 bases, and the junction held 2 bases outside the gene matches. Germline CDR1 is DFQATT and CDR2 is SNEGSKA (reference sequence). The CDR3 contains 13 residues. The CDR3 reads CSARGDRGYGYTF. CDR3 bases: TGCAGTGCTAGAGGCGACAGGGGCTATGGCTACACCTTC.

This clonotype occurred many times. J is TRBJ1-1 and V is TRBV6-1; D uncertain. Deletions cut 4 bases from V and 3 bases from J, with 15 bases between. From germline, CDR1 is MNHNS and CDR2 SASEGT. This CDR3 has 15 residues. CDR3 amino acids: CASSGVMGGDTEAFF. As DNA, the CDR3 is TGTGCCAGCAGTGGTGTTATGGGTGGAGACACTGAAGCTTTCTTT.

This clonotype was counted many times. V usage is TRBV28 and J usage is TRBJ2-2, with TRBD2 matching over 8 bases. CDR1 is MDHEN, CDR2 SYDVKM, per germline. The CDR3 runs to 16 residues. With V trimmed by 8 bases and J by 1 base, 9 bases remained unmatched. CDR3 sequence reads: CASGGGRFLNTGELFF. The CDR3 DNA sequence: TGTGCCAGCGGCGGGGGGCGCTTCCTGAACACCGGGGAGCTGTTTTTT.

This clonotype has a count of ten or more. V and J are TRBV18 and TRBJ1-1; possibly TRBD1 for D (5 bases). The germline V gene encodes CDR1 KGHSH and CDR2 LQKENI. Between the trimmed V and J ends, which lost 2 bases and 7 bases, there was a span of 20 bases. The CDR3 has 16 residues. CDR3: CASSPSYGTGLNEAFF. In nucleotides, the CDR3 is TGTGCCAGCTCACCATCCTATGGAACAGGACTAAATGAAGCTTTCTTT.

In its sample, this clonotype was seen many times. The CDR3 DNA sequence: TGTGCCAGCAGCCAAGGTGGGACAGGGGCGGATCAGCCCCAGCATTTT. Translated: CASSQGGTGADQPQHF. V gene TRBV3-1 combines with J gene TRBJ1-5; TRBD1 agrees at 10 bases. The CDR3 runs to 16 residues. The germline gives CDR1 LGHDT, CDR2 YNNKEL (reference sequence). V shed 1 base and J 5 bases; nucleotides not matched to a gene: 5.

This clonotype was picked up many times. V usage is TRBV29-1 and J usage is TRBJ2-3; weak D call: TRBD2 (6 bases). V was clipped by 2 bases and J by 1 base, with 13 bases between them. CDR1 and CDR2 from the germline V gene are SQVTM and ANQGSEA. The CDR3 has 15 amino acids. The CDR3 sequence is CSVEMSGVGTDTQYF. The CDR3 DNA sequence: TGCAGCGTTGAAATGTCGGGGGTTGGCACAGATACGCAGTATTTT.

Notes on this clonotype: This may come from a read error, since a much larger clone is one base off. The chain couples TRBV7-2 to TRBJ1-2; 8 bases are shared with TRBD1. The CDR3 has 14 residues. Germline V gene data show CDR1 as SGHTA and CDR2 as FQGNSA. CDR3: CASSFNRGMDGDTF. CDR3 coding DNA: TGTGCCAGCAGCTTTAACAGGGGGATGGATGGCGACACCTTC.

This clonotype has a handful of counts. The V gene is TRBV4-2, the J gene TRBJ2-5, with D possibly TRBD1 on 5 matching bases. Trimming took off 1 base at V and 5 bases at J, with 11 bases between the two ends. CDR3 length: 14 amino acids. Germline V lookup: CDR1 LGHNA, CDR2 YNFKEQ. DNA for the CDR3: TGTGCCAGCAGCCAAGGGGCAGGGCTGGAGACCCAGTACTTC. It specifies CASSQGAGLETQYF.

In this sample, this clonotype turned up a few times. The chain combines TRBV28 with TRBJ1-4, with TRBD1 matching over 10 bases. The germline V gene encodes CDR1 MDHEN and CDR2 SYDVKM. The ends lost 5 bases at V and 8 bases at J; junction bases unmatched: 8. The CDR3 totals 15 residues. Here the CDR3 reads CASSGPGQGREKLFF. CDR3 DNA: TGTGCCAGCAGTGGGCCGGGACAGGGGAGGGAAAAACTGTTTTTT.

V and J are TRBV7-2 and TRBJ2-7; D is possibly TRBD2 (5 bases). The V end was cut by 5 bases, the J end by 1 base, with 9 bases between. CDR3 length: 13 amino acids. Looked up from germline, CDR1 is SGHTA and CDR2 is FQGNSA. The DNA for the CDR3 is TGTGCCAGCAGCGGGCAGCGGTCCTACGAGCAGTACTTC. It is translated as CASSGQRSYEQYF.

V usage is TRBV10-3 and J usage is TRBJ1-2; D may be TRBD1 (5 bases). The CDR3 is 13 residues long. V was cut by 10 bases and J by 6 bases, with 18 bases left in between. In germline, CDR1 is ENHRY, CDR2 SYGVKD. The DNA for the CDR3 is TGTGCCACCGCTCGGGGCAGGGAGGATGGCTACACCTTC. It codes for CATARGREDGYTF.

V usage is TRBV6-5 and J usage is TRBJ1-5, with D perhaps matching TRBD1 (5 bases). Trimming shortened V by 1 base and J by 6 bases, and 10 bases separated the two germline ends. This CDR3 has 14 amino acids. The germline V gene encodes CDR1 MNHEY and CDR2 SVGAGI. The CDR3 region has the DNA TGTGCCAGCAGTTACTGGGGGGGGGGTCAGCCCCAGCATTTT. Its translation is CASSYWGGGQPQHF.